Each of the 16 T cell receptor beta chains below was sequenced from the same sample in a study of blood T cell repertoires in COVID-19. Data came from immunoSEQ multiplex PCR; TCRdb stores just in-frame clones and leaves some out. The sample yields roughly 120,000 clones, nearly 90% seen once. Source material: peripheral blood. The receptors originated from an older woman with COVID-19, enrolled during active disease.

This clone has just one count. The chain has TRBV30 and TRBJ1-3; a possible D gene is TRBD1 (5 bases). CDR1 GTSNPN and CDR2 SVGIG come from the germline V gene (reference sequence). V gave up 1 base and J gave up 4 bases, with 17 bases separating them. The length of the CDR3 is 16 residues. The CDR3 nucleotides read TGTGCCTGGAGTGCCCCACCGGCGGACAAGGGAAACACCATATATTTT. Protein sequence: CAWSAPPADKGNTIYF. Filled out from reference TRBV30 and TRBJ1-3, the complete variable domain reads SQTIHQWPATLVQPVGSPLSLECTVEGTSNPNLYWYRQAAGRGLQLLFYSVGIGQISSEVPQNLSASRPQDRQFILSSKKLLLSDSGFYLCAWSAPPADKGNTIYFGEGSWLTVV.

This clone was seen a single time. This chain connects TRBV12-3 or TRBV12-4 to TRBJ2-7; D remains ambiguous. The CDR3 totals 11 residues. The V gene lost 5 bases and the J gene lost 9 bases, with 11 bases spanning the gap. CDR3 amino acids: CASSTEGGQYF. The CDR3 DNA follows: TGTGCCAGCAGTACGGAAGGCGGGCAGTACTTC.

V gene TRBV19 combines with J gene TRBJ2-5; 8 positions match TRBD1. V gave up 4 bases and J gave up 7 bases; unmatched junction bases: 14. Germline V lookup: CDR1 LNHDA, CDR2 SQIVND (reference sequence). CDR3 length: 16 residues. In DNA form, the CDR3 reads TGTGCCAGTAGTACTCTCTTCGGACAGGGTGCAGCGACCCAGTACTTC. As protein: CASSTLFGQGAATQYF.

V is TRBV7-3 and J is TRBJ1-2; 9 positions match TRBD1. Trimming removed 4 bases from V and 8 bases from J; junction bases left unmatched: 11. The CDR3 loop spans 15 amino acids. Germline CDR1 is SGHTA and CDR2 is FQGTGA. The DNA for the CDR3 is TGTGCCAGCAGCTCACAACACAGGGGGCAGAGCGGCTACACCTTC. As protein: CASSSQHRGQSGYTF. Looking up the rest from reference TRBV7-3 and TRBJ1-2 gives the full variable domain: GAGVSQTPSNKVTEKGKYVELRCDPISGHTALYWYRQSLGQGPEFLIYFQGTGAADDSGLPNDRFFAVRPEGSVSTLKIQRTERGDSAVYLCASSSQHRGQSGYTFGSGTRLTVV.

This chain joins TRBV29-1 and TRBJ1-5, with D possibly TRBD1 on 6 matching bases. In germline, CDR1 is SQVTM, CDR2 ANQGSEA. This CDR3 contains 12 residues. Trimming removed 7 bases at V and 4 bases at J, with 11 bases between. The CDR3 region is CSAGQLNQPQHF. The CDR3 coding sequence is TGCAGCGCTGGACAGCTAAATCAGCCCCAGCATTTT.

This clone was counted a single time. The chain carries TRBV6-4 and TRBJ2-3; 8 bases are a match to TRBD1. V lost 2 bases and J lost 0; bases outside the gene matches: 4. There are 16 residues in the CDR3. Germline CDR1 MRHNA, CDR2 SNTAGT. The DNA for the CDR3 is TGTGCCAGCAGTGACCCGGGACAGGAGAGCACAGATACGCAGTATTTT. Translated, it gives CASSDPGQESTDTQYF.

The chain uses TRBV18 and TRBJ1-1, with D hard to call. CDR1 is KGHSH, CDR2 LQKENI, per germline. The CDR3 sequence is 16 residues long. Trimming took off 0 bases at V and 1 base at J, with 12 bases between the two ends. In DNA, the CDR3 is TGTGCCAGCTCACCACCTGGCGGCAGTAAGAACACTGAAGCTTTCTTT. It encodes CASSPPGGSKNTEAFF.

This chain joins TRBV5-1 and TRBJ2-1; the D gene is possibly TRBD2 (6 bases). Germline V gene data show CDR1 as SGHRS and CDR2 as YFSETQ. The CDR3 consists of 13 residues. Trimming shortened V by 4 bases and J by 15 bases, and 20 bases separated the two germline ends. The CDR3 spells CASSRPGRPLSFF. The CDR3 nucleotides read TGCGCCAGCAGCCGCCCCGGGAGACCCCTCTCGTTCTTC. The full variable domain, completed using reference TRBV5-1 and TRBJ2-1, is KAGVTQTPRYLIKTRGQQVTLSCSPISGHRSVSWYQQTPGQGLQFLFEYFSETQRNKGNFPGRFSGRQFSNSRSEMNVSTLELGDSALYLCASSRPGRPLSFFGPGTRLTVL.

The J gene is TRBJ1-4, the V gene TRBV19; D perhaps matches TRBD1 (5 bases). This CDR3 has 16 residues. Germline CDR1 LNHDA, CDR2 SQIVND (reference sequence). Trimming shortened V by 5 bases and J by 8 bases, and 21 bases separated the two germline ends. Written as DNA, the CDR3 is TGTGCCAGTAGTCCCTCGGGACTGGAGCTTGGGGAAAAACTGTTTTTT. It translates to CASSPSGLELGEKLFF.

J is TRBJ1-2 and V is TRBV7-3; 7 positions agree with TRBD1. Looked up from germline, CDR1 is SGHTA and CDR2 is FQGTGA. The CDR3 length is 15 residues. The junction had 9 bases not matched to a gene; V was cut back by 4 bases and J by 4 bases. In DNA form, the CDR3 reads TGTGCCAGCAGCTCTACAGGGGATGGGGGCTATGGCTACACCTTC. Its translation: CASSSTGDGGYGYTF.

V is TRBV5-1 and J is TRBJ1-1; TRBD1 is a possible D gene (6 bases). In germline, CDR1 is SGHRS, CDR2 YFSETQ. The V gene lost 0 bases and the J gene lost 0 bases, with 12 bases spanning the gap. The CDR3 runs to 16 residues. The CDR3 protein is CASSLDRPGVNTEAFF. The CDR3 nucleotides read TGCGCCAGCAGCTTGGACAGGCCAGGGGTGAACACTGAAGCTTTCTTT.

V usage is TRBV12-3 or TRBV12-4 and J usage is TRBJ1-1, with D unclear. V lost 3 bases and J lost 5, with 7 bases in between. The CDR3 runs to 12 residues. CDR3 region: CASSFSPTEAFF. The CDR3 DNA is TGTGCCAGCAGTTTTTCTCCGACTGAAGCTTTCTTT.

CDR3 amino acids: CASSELGGRTDTQYF. DNA of the CDR3: TGTGCCAGCAGTGAGTTAGGAGGCCGCACAGATACGCAGTATTTT. The rearrangement links TRBV2 to TRBJ2-3, with D tentatively TRBD2 (5 bases). The V gene's germline CDR1 is SNHLY and CDR2 FYNNEI. This CDR3 is built from 15 residues. V gave up 3 bases and J gave up 1 base, with 11 bases separating them.

DNA for the CDR3: TGTGCCTGGAGGGAAACGGGACAGGGGTGGACTGAAGCTTTCTTT. Amino acid sequence: CAWRETGQGWTEAFF. The chain carries TRBV30 and TRBJ1-1, with TRBD1 matching 10 bases. The trim removed 3 bases at V and 5 bases at J, leaving 9 bases unmatched. Germline loops: CDR1 GTSNPN, CDR2 SVGIG (reference sequence). This CDR3 region has 15 residues.

The chain joins TRBV19 to TRBJ1-5; D is possibly TRBD1 (6 bases). V lost 2 bases to trimming and J lost 4 bases, with 9 bases between them. The CDR3 is 14 residues long. The V gene's germline CDR1 is LNHDA and CDR2 SQIVND (reference sequence). This CDR3 is CASSILQGNQPQHF. The DNA for the CDR3 is TGTGCCAGTAGTATATTACAGGGTAATCAGCCCCAGCATTTT.

This clone was detected only once. CDR3 residues: CASSYSSRGLNEQYF. In nucleotides, the CDR3 is TGTGCCAGCAGTTACTCGTCCCGGGGTCTGAACGAGCAGTACTTC. The chain couples TRBV6-5 to TRBJ2-7; the D gene is possibly TRBD2 (5 bases). V shed 0 bases and J shed 5 bases, with 14 bases lying between them. The CDR3 spans 15 residues. Looked up from germline, CDR1 is MNHEY and CDR2 is SVGAGI.